The next 8 T cell receptor beta chains were all read from a single sample in a study of T cell repertoires in cytomegalovirus infection. MiXCR, run by TCRdb on the reads, gives a single entry per CDR3 protein. The top ten clones hold 2.8% of a sample with approximately 750,000 distinct CDR3 sequences, approximately 34% of them seen once. The material sequenced was PBMCs. The receptor source for this set is a human donor in good health (CMV status not recorded). Some clones in this sample may be carry-over from other donors' samples.

The chain couples TRBV2 to TRBJ2-7; either TRBD1 or TRBD2 may supply D (6 bases each). Germline V gene data show CDR1 as SNHLY and CDR2 as FYNNEI. CDR3 length: 13 residues. V was clipped by 8 bases and J by 3 bases, with 14 bases between them. In DNA form, the CDR3 reads TGTGCCAGCGAAGGGGGGCAGCTCTACGAGCAGTACTTC. The encoded protein is CASEGGQLYEQYF.

This clonotype has more than one count but fewer than ten. The rearrangement joins TRBV6-1 to TRBJ1-1; 7 bases fit TRBD1. The CDR3 has 14 amino acids. From germline, CDR1 is MNHNS and CDR2 SASEGT. Unmatched junction bases numbered 1, after V lost 2 bases and J lost 1 base. The CDR3 loop is CASSERQGNTEAFF. CDR3 bases: TGTGCCAGCAGTGAACGACAGGGGAACACTGAAGCTTTCTTT.

This clonotype has only a few counts. The chain carries TRBV19 and TRBJ2-1; D gene ambiguous. The CDR3 extends over 14 amino acids. V lost 3 bases, J lost 6 bases, and 12 bases lay in between. Germline assignment: CDR1 LNHDA and CDR2 SQIVND (reference sequence). The CDR3 loop reads CASSIPGPFNEQFF. The CDR3 bases are TGTGCCAGTAGTATCCCCGGGCCCTTCAATGAGCAGTTCTTC.

The rearrangement uses TRBV19 and TRBJ1-3, with a weak D call TRBD1 (5 bases). The V end was cut by 10 bases, the J end by 0 bases, with 16 bases between. In germline, CDR1 is LNHDA, CDR2 SQIVND (reference sequence). The CDR3 contains 15 residues. CDR3 sequence reads: CAIRGRFGSGNTIYF. CDR3 coding DNA: TGTGCCATTAGGGGCAGGTTCGGCTCTGGAAACACCATATATTTT.

The V call is TRBV7-9, the J call TRBJ2-5, with TRBD2 matching 11 bases. This CDR3 comprises 20 residues. Germline V gene lookup returns CDR1 SEHNR and CDR2 FQNEAQ (reference sequence). The junction had 19 bases not matched to a gene; V was cut back by 6 bases and J by 1 base. The CDR3 coding sequence is TGTGCCAGCAGTTTTCCGCGGGCGCCGGGACTAGCGGAACTCCAAGAGACCCAGTACTTC. It translates to CASSFPRAPGLAELQETQYF.

The table lists this clonotype with a few counts. The chain is built from TRBV6-5 and TRBJ2-2; a possible D gene is TRBD1 (6 bases). V lost 2 bases to trimming and J lost 2 bases, with 12 bases between them. This CDR3 has 16 residues. The germline V gene has CDR1 MNHEY and CDR2 SVGAGI. CDR3 sequence reads: CASSYLAGDNTGELFF. As DNA, the CDR3 is TGTGCCAGCAGTTACCTAGCAGGGGATAACACCGGGGAGCTGTTTTTT.

The chain recombines TRBV6-6 with TRBJ2-2, with D maybe TRBD2 (5 bases). Germline V gene sequence: CDR1 MNHNY, CDR2 SVGAGI (reference sequence). Trimming removed 2 bases from V and 6 bases from J, with 16 bases in between. This CDR3 has 16 amino acids. In nucleotides, the CDR3 is TGTGCCAGCAGTTACCTGGGGAGTGGGCTTCCCGGGGAGCTGTTTTTT. It codes for CASSYLGSGLPGELFF.

V is TRBV7-4 and J is TRBJ2-5; perhaps TRBD2 as D (6 bases). Trimming removed 2 bases from V and 3 bases from J, with 16 bases in between. Germline V gene sequence: CDR1 SGHVT, CDR2 SQSDAQ. The CDR3 loop spans 16 amino acids. CDR3 residues: CASSLFRLSGEETQYF. In DNA form, the CDR3 reads TGTGCCAGCAGCTTATTCCGACTATCGGGGGAAGAGACCCAGTACTTC. Looking up the rest from reference TRBV7-4 and TRBJ2-5 gives the full variable domain: GAGVSQSPRYKVAKRGRDVALRCDSISGHVTLYWYRQTLGQGSEVLTYSQSDAQRDKSGRPSGRFSAERPERSVSTLKIQRTEQGDSAVYLCASSLFRLSGEETQYFGPGTRLLVL.